This T cell receptor (beta chain) appears in the sequencing data of a study of blood T cell repertoires in COVID-19. Study at large: Specimens from acute and convalescent COVID-19 originated in the United States, Italy and Spain. T cells, B-cell-depleted T cells, or PBMCs supplied cDNA or gDNA.

The CDR3 is 16 residues long. V shed 1 base and J shed 2 bases, with 15 bases lying between them. CDR1 and CDR2 (germline): LGHDT, YNNKEL (reference sequence). Assay: immunoSEQ multiplex PCR; the TCRdb copy retains only in-frame clones and omits some. Among nearly 200,000 clones, approximately 84% were seen once, and the ten largest hold around 7%. Donors were grouped by their self-reported clinical history. Recovered status applied to Cohort 3 donors who had two consecutive negative PCRs. It also applied to those with clearance or with symptom resolution. Sequencing used PBMCs or T cells enriched from blood (not recorded which). The TCR comes from a man in his forties who had recovered from COVID-19. The chain links TRBV3-1 (or the pseudogene TRBV3-2) to TRBJ2-7; the D gene is possibly TRBD2 (5 bases). This CDR3 is CASSQVILGLTYEQYF. CDR3 DNA: TGTGCCAGCAGCCAAGTTATTCTAGGACTCACCTACGAGCAGTACTTC.